This T cell receptor beta chain was profiled in a study of blood T cell repertoires in COVID-19 (dated by TCRdb to 2020 to 2022). At the level of the whole study: Samples covering the acute and convalescent phases of COVID-19 were provided by collaborators in the United States, Italy and Spain. The prospective study material was composed of cDNA or gDNA derived from T cells, B-cell-depleted T cells, or PBMCs. Subjects who had been exposed to COVID-19, were actively infected with it, or had recovered from it provided the deeply sampled blood TCRbeta repertoires that made up the dataset. The repertoires were made available in a free public database intended to serve as a resource for research on the immune response to SARS-CoV-2. The samples were drawn from the first 160 participants of the ongoing ImmuneRACE study and from 1,200 or so subjects provided by 6 global collaborators. Sample metadata almost always included a de-identified subject ID, COVID-19 status, age in years and sex. Where HLA class I and class II types were available, the types were taken from metadata supplied by the sample provider, not from assay-based typing.

The immunoSEQ Assay, a bias-controlled multiplex PCR, was used to amplify TCRbeta CDR3 regions from genomic DNA. Per the authors' processing: The number of nucleated cells in each sample was estimated by amplification of reference gene primers within the assay. To quantify the absolute abundance of each unique TCRbeta CDR3 rearrangement, sequence reads were collapsed and filtered. For each sample, productive Simpson clonality was calculated as the square root of Simpson's diversity index over productive rearrangements. Not all clones reach the TCRdb copy of this immuneACCESS table, which keeps in-frame sequences only. Checked studies attribute under half of the gap to unresolved V genes and leave the rest unexplained. That table gives V, J and clone size, and the DNA gave D and trimming. This sample has 150,000 to 200,000 clones in its table, and around four fifths of those were observed once. The biggest ten clones account for roughly 2% of the sample.

This clone came up a few times. Its recognized antigen is unknown. No base qualities exist here, and no much larger clone lies one base off it. Study-level results and caveats: How much clinical and demographic metadata was included differed by source and by participant, and the metadata was provided uncurated.

Collaborating institutions collected whole blood in K2EDTA tubes following their own protocols. For TCRbeta analysis, collaborators shipped samples in one of three forms: frozen whole blood, isolated PBMCs, or DNA extracted from either of those sample types. The CDR3 measures 14 amino acids from cysteine to phenylalanine. Only CDR3 DNA is held: 42 bases, read in frame from base 1. CDR1 SNHLY and CDR2 FYNNEI were looked up in the germline V gene. V is pruned by 4 bases and J by 3 bases, leaving 3 bases of the junction without a gene match. The source of this sequence is a woman older than 75 with acute or convalescent COVID-19. Sequences were obtained from peripheral blood. The chain is assembled from TRBV2 and TRBJ1-2, with 9 bases matching TRBD1. CDR3 protein: CASSGGQGYYGYTF. The DNA sequence reads TGTGCCAGCAGTGGGGGACAGGGATACTATGGCTACACCTTC.